This T cell receptor beta chain was obtained from a study of neurological immune-mediated disorders. Synthesis of cDNA was performed by 5'RACE using 10-nucleotide random UMIs. In TCRdb, the 5' RACE reads were re-called with MiXCR into one record per CDR3 protein. There are approximately 40,000 distinct CDR3 sequences in the sample; 3.5% to 4% occur only once, and more than 2% lies in the top ten. 2 million PBMCs stored at -80 C were the source of the unsorted libraries. Study outcomes and limitations: The expanded clones of different subjects shared no CDR3 amino acid sequences (suggesting private repertoires in all groups). One related-CDR3 cluster, identified by phylogenetic grouping, held the repertoires of 18 of 34 multiple sclerosis patients and was a possible signature.

The CDR3 consists of 13 residues. In germline, CDR1 is DFQATT, CDR2 SNEGSKA (reference sequence). The V gene end was trimmed by 4 bases and the J gene end by 3 bases; junction bases not matched to a gene: 2. This clonotype was recorded many times. The antigen is not known. The clonotype was recovered from a man younger than 40 with multiple sclerosis. The sequenced sample was PBMCs. J is TRBJ2-7 and V is TRBV20-1; 11 bases agree with TRBD1. The CDR3 loop is CSATGTGGYEQYF. The CDR3 DNA follows: TGCAGTGCTACCGGGACAGGGGGCTACGAGCAGTACTTC.